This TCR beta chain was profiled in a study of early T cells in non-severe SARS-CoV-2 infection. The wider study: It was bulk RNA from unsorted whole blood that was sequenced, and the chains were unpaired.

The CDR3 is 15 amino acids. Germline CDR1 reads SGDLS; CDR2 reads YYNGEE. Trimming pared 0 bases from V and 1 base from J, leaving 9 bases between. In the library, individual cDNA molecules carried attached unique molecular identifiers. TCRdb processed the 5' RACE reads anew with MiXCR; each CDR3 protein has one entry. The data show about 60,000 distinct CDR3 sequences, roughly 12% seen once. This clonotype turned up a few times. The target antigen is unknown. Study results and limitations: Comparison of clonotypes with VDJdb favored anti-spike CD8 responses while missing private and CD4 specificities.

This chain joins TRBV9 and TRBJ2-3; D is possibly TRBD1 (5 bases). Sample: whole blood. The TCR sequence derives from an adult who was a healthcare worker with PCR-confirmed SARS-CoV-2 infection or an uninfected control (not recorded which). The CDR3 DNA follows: TGTGCCAGCAGCGTAGAAGGGGCCCGCACAGATACGCAGTATTTT. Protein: CASSVEGARTDTQYF.